The next 20 T cell receptor beta chains were all read from a single sample in a study of graft-versus-host responses after intestinal transplantation. No antigen has been assigned to these receptors. Libraries were prepared by immunoSEQ multiplex PCR; TCRdb keeps only in-frame clonotypes and omits some of them. The table records about 93,000 clones, about four fifths of them present only once. Sequences were derived from unstimulated CD4+ T cells sorted from spleen or lymph node cells, sampled before intestinal transplant. The source is a human donor who received an intestinal transplant.

This chain uses TRBV29-1 with TRBJ2-7; TRBD2 agrees at 11 bases. Germline CDR1 and CDR2: SQVTM and ANQGSEA. The CDR3 is 13 residues long. The trim removed 1 base at V and 6 bases at J, leaving 2 bases unmatched. The CDR3 is CSVEGLAGGEQYF. The CDR3 DNA sequence: TGCAGCGTTGAAGGTCTAGCGGGAGGCGAGCAGTACTTC.

The chain uses TRBV4-1 and TRBJ2-7, with TRBD1 identical over 7 bases. V shed 4 bases, J shed 1 base, and the junction held 10 bases outside the gene matches. CDR3 length: 16 residues. The germline gives CDR1 MGHRA, CDR2 YSYEKL. CDR3 coding DNA: TGCGCCAGCAGCCGGACGGGCCAGGGGGATTCCTACGAGCAGTACTTC. Protein product: CASSRTGQGDSYEQYF.

The rearrangement joins TRBV5-6 to TRBJ2-5; D perhaps matches TRBD1 (7 bases). The CDR3 length is 15 residues. The germline V and J ends were trimmed by 1 base and 7 bases, with 17 bases remaining between them. Germline CDR1 SGHDT, CDR2 YYEEEE. CDR3 region: CASSLWSGGLGTQYF. CDR3 nucleotide sequence: TGTGCCAGCAGCTTGTGGTCAGGGGGGCTTGGGACCCAGTACTTC.

The V and J genes are TRBV6-5 and TRBJ2-7; D not resolved. There are 14 residues in the CDR3. The germline V and J ends were trimmed by 0 bases and 0 bases, with 6 bases remaining between them. CDR1 is MNHEY and CDR2 is SVGAGI in the germline V gene. The CDR3 coding sequence is TGTGCCAGCAGTTACTCGAGGCGCTCCTACGAGCAGTACTTC. The encoded protein is CASSYSRRSYEQYF.

This sequence joins TRBV4-1 and TRBJ1-5; TRBD1 aligns across 7 bases. CDR1 is MGHRA, CDR2 YSYEKL, per germline. The CDR3 sequence is 15 residues long. J lost 1 base, V lost 3 bases, and 3 bases had no gene match. CDR3 DNA: TGCGCCAGCAGCCATCCGGGACAGAGCAATCAGCCCCAGCATTTT. This gives the protein CASSHPGQSNQPQHF.

This clone was seen a handful of times. The CDR3 coding sequence is TGTGCCAGCAGTGAAACTCATCGTGGTCAGCCCCAGCATTTT. Translation: CASSETHRGQPQHF. The genes are TRBV6-1 and TRBJ1-5, with D unresolved. The CDR3 totals 14 residues. V lost 2 bases and J lost 6, with 11 bases in between. Per germline, CDR1 MNHNS and CDR2 SASEGT.

V usage is TRBV4-2 and J usage is TRBJ2-3; 12 bases align to TRBD2. The CDR3 has 18 amino acids. CDR1 is LGHNA, CDR2 YNFKEQ, per germline. The V and J ends lost 0 bases and 3 bases, in that order; junction bases with no gene match: 7. CDR3 sequence: CASSQELAGGKETDTQYF. The CDR3 DNA follows: TGTGCCAGCAGCCAAGAACTAGCGGGGGGTAAGGAAACAGATACGCAGTATTTT.

This chain joins TRBV6-4 and TRBJ1-2; D possibly corresponds to TRBD1 (5 bases). From germline, CDR1 is MRHNA and CDR2 SNTAGT. This CDR3 spans 14 amino acids. V lost 4 bases and J lost 2, with 11 bases in between. DNA for the CDR3: TGTGCCAGCAGTGCAGGGCAGGGCAACTATGGCTACACCTTC. Its protein product is CASSAGQGNYGYTF.

The rearrangement uses TRBV7-9 and TRBJ1-1; 8 bases fit TRBD1. CDR3 length equals 16 residues. Germline V lookup: CDR1 SEHNR, CDR2 FQNEAQ (reference sequence). Losses at the gene ends were 5 bases for V and 2 bases for J; bases not matched to a gene: 10. The CDR3 region has the DNA TGTGCCAGCAGCCGCGGACAGGGAGGTTATAACACTGAAGCTTTCTTT. Translating gives CASSRGQGGYNTEAFF.

The rearrangement uses TRBV4-1 and TRBJ1-2; weak D call: TRBD1 (6 bases). V lost 1 base to trimming and J lost 4 bases, with 13 bases between them. The CDR3 totals 15 residues. CDR1 is MGHRA, CDR2 YSYEKL, per germline. The CDR3 nucleotides are TGCGCCAGCAGCCAAGCGGGCAGGGGCATCTATGGCTACACCTTC. Amino acids: CASSQAGRGIYGYTF.

V gene TRBV5-1 combines with J gene TRBJ2-3; 9 nucleotides line up with TRBD1. Trimming removed 4 bases from V and 1 base from J; junction bases left unmatched: 4. The CDR3 length is 15 residues. The germline V gene has CDR1 SGHRS and CDR2 YFSETQ. This CDR3 reads CASSQRQGGTDTQYF. As DNA, the CDR3 is TGCGCCAGCAGCCAAAGACAGGGGGGCACAGATACGCAGTATTTT.

As to this clone: An end of the junction differs from the germline gene, which may be a read error. The chain uses TRBV7-9 and TRBJ1-1; D is possibly TRBD1 (5 bases). CDR3 length equals 13 residues. From germline, CDR1 is SEHNR and CDR2 FQNEAQ (reference sequence). CDR3 loop: CASSLGGNAEAFF. CDR3 in DNA: TGTGCCAGCAGCTTGGGGGGGAACGCTGAAGCTTTCTTT.

The J gene is TRBJ1-4, the V gene TRBV25-1; 7 bases are shared with TRBD1. The junction had 2 bases not matched to a gene; V was cut back by 4 bases and J by 3 bases. Germline CDR1 and CDR2: MGHDK and SYGVNS. The CDR3 loop spans 14 amino acids. The CDR3, as DNA: TGTGCCAGCAGTGCACAGGGGCCTAATGAAAAACTGTTTTTT. As protein: CASSAQGPNEKLFF.

V gene TRBV6-1 combines with J gene TRBJ2-7; unclear D gene. The CDR3 totals 13 residues. Per the germline V gene, CDR1 is MNHNS and CDR2 is SASEGT. Trimming cost V 7 bases and J 3 bases, with 13 bases left between them. This CDR3 is CASTDEAVYEQYF. In DNA form, the CDR3 reads TGTGCCAGCACTGACGAGGCAGTCTACGAGCAGTACTTC.

The chain links TRBV7-9 to TRBJ1-2; D might be TRBD1 (5 bases). The CDR3 totals 13 residues. Trimming shortened V by 5 bases and J by 3 bases, and 10 bases separated the two germline ends. From germline, CDR1 is SEHNR and CDR2 FQNEAQ (reference sequence). In nucleotides, the CDR3 is TGTGCCAGCAGCCAGGGCGGGGACTATGGCTACACCTTC. Protein sequence: CASSQGGDYGYTF.

CDR3 sequence: CASSFGGAPYNSPLHF. In DNA form, the CDR3 reads TGTGCCAGCAGCTTCGGAGGGGCTCCTTATAATTCACCCCTCCACTTT. The chain recombines TRBV11-3 with TRBJ1-6; possible D gene TRBD1, 5 bases. Trimming took 3 bases from V and 4 from J, leaving 13 bases between them. This CDR3 has 16 amino acids. Germline assignment: CDR1 SGHNT and CDR2 YENEEA.

Only one count was recorded for this clone. V gene TRBV2 combines with J gene TRBJ1-1; D is uncertain. Germline V CDR1 and CDR2: SNHLY, FYNNEI. The CDR3 extends over 14 amino acids. The V and J ends lost 1 base and 1 base respectively, with 7 bases between them. CDR3 region: CASSEGGGNTEAFF. In DNA form, the CDR3 reads TGTGCCAGCAGTGAAGGTGGAGGGAACACTGAAGCTTTCTTT. The whole variable domain, remainder taken from reference TRBV2 and TRBJ1-1, is EPEVTQTPSHQVTQMGQEVILRCVPISNHLYFYWYRQILGQKVEFLVSFYNNEISEKSEIFDDQFSVERPDGSNFTLKIRSTKLEDSAMYFCASSEGGGNTEAFFGQGTRLTVV.

CDR3 sequence (DNA): TGCGCCAGCAGCGAAGTAGAGTCTGAAGCTTTCTTT. As protein: CASSEVESEAFF. The chain combines TRBV5-1 with TRBJ1-1; no reliable D call. CDR1 and CDR2 (germline): SGHRS, YFSETQ. V was cut by 4 bases and J by 6 bases, with 10 bases left in between. The CDR3 consists of 12 residues.

The rearrangement uses TRBV6-6 and TRBJ2-3, with D uncertain. Germline V gene sequence: CDR1 MNHNY, CDR2 SVGAGI (reference sequence). V lost 6 bases to trimming and J lost 2 bases, with 9 bases between them. The CDR3 is made up of 13 amino acids. DNA for the CDR3: TGTGCCAGCAGGAGACACGACACAGATACGCAGTATTTT. Amino acid sequence: CASRRHDTDTQYF.

V usage is TRBV18 and J usage is TRBJ1-6, with no clear D. Between the trimmed V and J ends, which lost 0 bases and 9 bases, there was a span of 6 bases. Looked up from germline, CDR1 is KGHSH and CDR2 is LQKENI. The CDR3 has 13 amino acids. The DNA of the CDR3 is TGTGCCAGCTCACCACCAGGGAGTTCACCCCTCCACTTT. Translated, it gives CASSPPGSSPLHF.